The next 23 T cell receptor beta chains were all read from a single sample in a study of beta chain features in type 1 diabetes. The study reverse transcribed the entire isolated RNA, so it sequenced expressed TCRB transcripts. The protocol was immunoSEQ multiplex PCR, while the TCRdb copy is restricted to in-frame clones and leaves out a portion. The sample carries fewer than 900,000 clones, about a sixth recorded once. Sequenced: naive CD4+ T cells from blood. The receptors originated from a young woman in good health.

The V call is TRBV6-5, the J call TRBJ2-7; TRBD1 is a possible D gene (5 bases). Germline V gives CDR1 MNHEY, CDR2 SVGAGI. CDR3 length equals 14 residues. The CDR3, as DNA: TGTGCAACCAGGGCAACCTTAAGCTCCTACGAGCAGTACTTC. Translated, it gives CATRATLSSYEQYF.

V and J are TRBV7-9 and TRBJ2-1, with 9 bases lining up with TRBD1. V was pared by 5 bases and J by 7 bases, with 3 bases of the junction left unmatched. This CDR3 region has 13 residues. The V gene's germline CDR1 is SEHNR and CDR2 FQNEAQ (reference sequence). The CDR3 here is CASSRGQGNEQFF. The CDR3 bases are TGTGCCAGCAGCCGAGGACAGGGGAATGAGCAGTTCTTC.

The chain links TRBV2 to TRBJ2-1, with 10 bases aligning to TRBD2. Germline-derived CDR1 and CDR2 are SNHLY and FYNNEI. The CDR3 spans 17 residues. After removal of 5 bases from V and 7 bases from J, the junction contained 14 bases not matched to a gene. CDR3 region: CASSLLGPLAGANEQFF. The CDR3 nucleotides read TGTGCCAGCAGTCTACTAGGCCCCCTAGCGGGAGCTAATGAGCAGTTCTTC.

The chain carries TRBV5-1 and TRBJ2-5, with D unclear. V was shortened by 1 base and J by 4 bases, with 11 bases between the two germline ends. Germline V CDR1 and CDR2: SGHRS, YFSETQ. CDR3 length equals 14 residues. The CDR3 region is CASSLWSFGETQYF. Written as DNA, the CDR3 is TGCGCCAGCAGCTTGTGGTCCTTCGGAGAGACCCAGTACTTC.

This clone was observed a few times. The rearrangement links TRBV6-1 to TRBJ2-1; 9 positions agree with TRBD2. Germline trimming cut 0 bases from V and 6 bases from J; bases unmatched to any gene: 6. Germline V gene lookup returns CDR1 MNHNS and CDR2 SASEGT. This CDR3 contains 16 residues. The CDR3 here is CASSEARGGALNEQFF. CDR3 coding DNA: TGTGCCAGCAGTGAAGCGCGCGGGGGGGCCCTCAATGAGCAGTTCTTC.

The chain joins TRBV5-6 to TRBJ1-4; 10 bases are shared with TRBD1. CDR1 is SGHDT and CDR2 is YYEEEE in the germline V gene. CDR3 length: 15 amino acids. V was pared by 4 bases and J by 8 bases, with 8 bases of the junction left unmatched. DNA for the CDR3: TGTGCCAGCAGCGGGACAGGGGCGGTAGAGGAAAAACTGTTTTTT. It is translated as CASSGTGAVEEKLFF.

V gene TRBV4-2 combines with J gene TRBJ2-5; 9 nucleotides match TRBD2. The CDR3 is 18 residues long. Germline CDR1 is LGHNA and CDR2 is YNFKEQ. The V gene end was trimmed by 0 bases and the J gene end by 5 bases; junction bases not matched to a gene: 13. The CDR3 sequence: CASSQDPGAGGPRETQYF. In nucleotides, the CDR3 is TGTGCCAGCAGCCAAGATCCTGGTGCGGGAGGGCCAAGGGAGACCCAGTACTTC.

This clone was counted a few times. V usage is TRBV29-1 and J usage is TRBJ1-2, with a possible D match to TRBD1 (6 bases). The CDR3 loop spans 12 amino acids. The V gene's germline CDR1 is SQVTM and CDR2 ANQGSEA. Deletions cut 2 bases from V and 8 bases from J, with 12 bases between. The CDR3 nucleotides are TGCAGCGTTGAAATGGGGGGCAGGGGCTACACCTTC. Amino acids: CSVEMGGRGYTF.

The chain couples TRBV29-1 to TRBJ2-5; possible D gene TRBD2, 5 bases. The J call may be faulty, since TRBJ2-7 better matches the DNA end. In germline, CDR1 is SQVTM, CDR2 ANQGSEA. The CDR3 consists of 13 residues. CDR3: CSASGRNRYEQYF. DNA for the CDR3: TGCAGCGCGAGCGGTAGAAATCGCTACGAGCAGTACTTC.

The gene calls are TRBV5-6 and TRBJ2-7; 8 nucleotides agree with TRBD2. The CDR3 covers 16 residues. CDR1 is SGHDT and CDR2 is YYEEEE in the germline V gene. Trimming took 4 bases from V and 0 from J; bases not matched to a gene: 9. The DNA of the CDR3 is TGTGCCAGCAGCATTCACCTGACTAGCGTCTCCTACGAGCAGTACTTC. As protein: CASSIHLTSVSYEQYF.

In this sample, this clone turned up a few times. The CDR3 here is CASSMGSDPYEQYF. CDR3 DNA sequence: TGTGCCAGTAGTATGGGTAGCGACCCCTACGAGCAGTACTTC. The rearrangement joins TRBV19 to TRBJ2-5; D perhaps matches TRBD2 (5 bases). Judging by the DNA end, TRBJ2-7 fits better; the J call may be wrong. CDR1 and CDR2 from the germline V gene are LNHDA and SQIVND (reference sequence). This CDR3 spans 14 amino acids.

This clone was found a few times. The chain couples TRBV18 to TRBJ1-1, with D tentatively TRBD1 (6 bases). The CDR3 runs to 13 residues. Per germline, CDR1 KGHSH and CDR2 LQKENI. The germline V and J ends were trimmed by 2 bases and 8 bases, with 12 bases remaining between them. CDR3 loop: CASSPGSDREAFF. CDR3 in DNA: TGTGCCAGCTCACCAGGGTCGGACAGAGAAGCTTTCTTT. The whole variable domain, remainder taken from reference TRBV18 and TRBJ1-1, is NAGVMQNPRHLVRRRGQEARLRCSPMKGHSHVYWYRQLPEEGLKFMVYLQKENIIDESGMPKERFSAEFPKEGPSILRIQQVVRGDSAAYFCASSPGSDREAFFGQGTRLTVV.

In this sample, this clone turned up a few times. The V and J genes are TRBV5-4 and TRBJ2-2; D gene ambiguous. V was pared by 0 bases and J by 0 bases, with 3 bases between. Per the germline V gene, CDR1 is SGHNT and CDR2 is YYREEE (reference sequence). CDR3 length: 14 residues. CDR3 nucleotide sequence: TGTGCCAGCAGCTTGGCCCCGAACACCGGGGAGCTGTTTTTT. This gives the protein CASSLAPNTGELFF.

The chain joins TRBV28 to TRBJ2-5; 7 nucleotides align to TRBD1. This CDR3 is built from 16 residues. J gave up 4 bases and V 5 bases, and 13 bases lay outside the gene matches. The germline CDR1 and CDR2 sequences are MDHEN and SYDVKM. The CDR3 region is CASSRAKQGYGETQYF. CDR3 DNA sequence: TGTGCCAGCAGTCGAGCAAAACAGGGGTATGGAGAGACCCAGTACTTC.

Concerning this clone: Other nucleotide sequences in the sample specify the same CDR3. The rearrangement links TRBV15 to TRBJ2-5, with D tentatively TRBD2 (5 bases). The CDR3 extends over 13 amino acids. Germline CDR1 LNHNV, CDR2 YYDKDF (reference sequence). The V gene lost 3 bases and the J gene lost 1 base, with 6 bases spanning the gap. This CDR3 reads CATSRTIQETQYF. The CDR3 DNA sequence: TGTGCCACCAGCAGGACTATCCAAGAGACCCAGTACTTC.

This rearrangement joins TRBV6-5 to TRBJ1-5; weak D call: TRBD1 (5 bases). Deletions cut 6 bases from V and 9 bases from J, with 21 bases between. Germline V lookup: CDR1 MNHEY, CDR2 SVGAGI. This CDR3 has 15 residues. CDR3 nucleotide sequence: TGTGCCAGCAGCTCCAGACGGACTACTACAGGGCCCCAGCATTTT. Amino acids: CASSSRRTTTGPQHF.

Only a few counts were recorded for this clone. CDR3 in amino acids: CSGRGDTQYF. As DNA, the CDR3 is TGCAGCGGGAGAGGGGATACGCAGTATTTT. V usage is TRBV29-1 and J usage is TRBJ2-3; possible D gene TRBD2, 5 bases. The CDR3 is 10 amino acids. Germline V gene data show CDR1 as SQVTM and CDR2 as ANQGSEA. Trimming pared 7 bases from V and 6 bases from J, leaving 8 bases between.

This clone was seen a handful of times. CDR3 residues: CAISQWRDRGTRHTEAFF. The CDR3 DNA follows: TGTGCCATCAGCCAGTGGCGGGACAGGGGAACGCGGCACACTGAAGCTTTCTTT. The chain combines TRBV10-3 with TRBJ1-1, with 10 bases lining up with TRBD1. Trimming removed 6 bases from V and 3 bases from J; junction bases left unmatched: 16. The germline V gene has CDR1 ENHRY and CDR2 SYGVKD. The CDR3 totals 18 residues.

In this sample, this clone turned up a few times. The chain is built from TRBV11-2 and TRBJ2-7, with D unresolved. Trimming took 3 bases from V and 5 from J, leaving 5 bases between them. Germline CDR1 reads SGHAT; CDR2 reads FQNNGV. The CDR3 is made up of 11 amino acids. The chain's CDR3 is CASSFLNEQYF. For the CDR3, the DNA is TGTGCCAGCAGCTTCCTCAACGAGCAGTACTTC. The full variable domain, rest sourced from reference TRBV11-2 and TRBJ2-7, is EAGVAQSPRYKIIEKRQSVAFWCNPISGHATLYWYQQILGQGPKLLIQFQNNGVVDDSQLPKDRFSAERLKGVDSTLKIQPAKLEDSAVYLCASSFLNEQYFGPGTRLTVT.

This clone was detected only a few times. V usage is TRBV18 and J usage is TRBJ2-5, with 10 bases fitting TRBD2. V lost 1 base and J lost 6; bases outside the gene matches: 5. The CDR3 covers 15 residues. The germline V gene encodes CDR1 KGHSH and CDR2 LQKENI. CDR3 region: CASSPRLAGEKTQYF. CDR3 sequence (DNA): TGTGCCAGCTCACCACGGCTAGCGGGAGAGAAGACCCAGTACTTC. Together with reference TRBV18 and TRBJ2-5, the CDR3 gives the full variable domain: NAGVMQNPRHLVRRRGQEARLRCSPMKGHSHVYWYRQLPEEGLKFMVYLQKENIIDESGMPKERFSAEFPKEGPSILRIQQVVRGDSAAYFCASSPRLAGEKTQYFGPGTRLLVL.

The sample holds a few counts of this clone. This chain links TRBV15 with TRBJ1-5, with 7 bases matching TRBD1. The CDR3 has 15 amino acids. Germline V CDR1 and CDR2: LNHNV, YYDKDF (reference sequence). Trimming took 4 bases from V and 3 from J; bases not matched to a gene: 6. Here the CDR3 DNA reads TGTGCCACCAGCAAAGGGACAGCGATCAATCAGCCCCAGCATTTT. This gives the protein CATSKGTAINQPQHF.

The chain links TRBV2 to TRBJ1-3, with D maybe TRBD1 (6 bases). Trimming removed 5 bases at V and 0 bases at J, with 11 bases between. CDR3 length: 15 amino acids. Germline assignment: CDR1 SNHLY and CDR2 FYNNEI. In DNA form, the CDR3 reads TGTGCCAGCAGTCACAGGGTTGGCTCTGGAAACACCATATATTTT. It translates to CASSHRVGSGNTIYF.

This clone was observed a few times. The rearrangement uses TRBV7-2 and TRBJ2-5; D is perhaps TRBD2 (6 bases). The V and J ends lost 5 bases and 4 bases respectively, with 23 bases between them. Germline assignment: CDR1 SGHTA and CDR2 FQGNSA. The CDR3 is 17 amino acids. The CDR3 loop reads CASSPAGRSRVGETQYF. CDR3 sequence (DNA): TGTGCCAGCAGCCCCGCGGGGAGAAGCAGGGTGGGAGAGACCCAGTACTTC.